One sample yielded the 20 T cell receptor beta chains listed below, sequenced in a study of blood T cells in healthy people across ages. Together with a sample-barcoded 5' primer, a J-beta primer mix was included in a second PCR lasting about 6 to 11 cycles. MiXCR was run by TCRdb on the 5' RACE reads, yielding one entry per CDR3 protein. The sample shows 1.5 million to 2 million distinct CDR3 sequences, roughly 27% of them seen only once. The specimen was blood. The receptors derive from a woman aged 30 to 39 in good health.

This sequence joins TRBV18 and TRBJ1-1; TRBD1 might be the D (5 bases). Trimming took off 2 bases at V and 4 bases at J, with 14 bases between the two ends. CDR1 and CDR2 from the germline V gene are KGHSH and LQKENI. CDR3 size: 15 residues. The CDR3 protein is CASSPNGAESTEAFF. CDR3 in DNA: TGTGCCAGCTCACCAAACGGGGCTGAGAGCACTGAAGCTTTCTTT.

The CDR3 sequence is CASKMYATNEKLFF. CDR3 in DNA: TGTGCCAGTAAAATGTATGCAACTAATGAAAAACTGTTTTTT. The gene calls are TRBV7-9 and TRBJ1-4; D ambiguous. The V gene's germline CDR1 is SEHNR and CDR2 FQNEAQ (reference sequence). The CDR3 is 14 amino acids. Trimming took 9 bases from V and 0 from J, leaving 11 bases between them.

The V call is TRBV12-3 or TRBV12-4, the J call TRBJ1-5; TRBD1 might be the D (6 bases). Trimming cost V 3 bases and J 7 bases, with 13 bases left between them. The CDR3 extends over 14 amino acids. The CDR3 reads CASSFEGEIQPQHF. CDR3 coding DNA: TGTGCCAGCAGTTTCGAGGGGGAAATCCAGCCCCAGCATTTT.

This chain uses TRBV9 with TRBJ2-1; no clear D. The CDR3 runs to 14 residues. Trimming pared 3 bases from V and 5 bases from J, leaving 12 bases between. Germline assignment: CDR1 SGDLS and CDR2 YYNGEE. This CDR3 reads CASSAGHRDNEQFF. In nucleotides, the CDR3 is TGTGCCAGCAGCGCGGGCCATAGGGACAATGAGCAGTTCTTC.

The V and J genes are TRBV9 and TRBJ2-3; D uncertain. V lost 4 bases and J lost 1, with 16 bases in between. The CDR3 is 16 residues long. Germline values: CDR1 SGDLS, CDR2 YYNGEE. The CDR3: CASSSGNPLRTDTQYF. The CDR3 bases are TGTGCCAGCAGCTCAGGCAACCCGCTACGCACAGATACGCAGTATTTT.

The chain has TRBV6-5 and TRBJ1-6; TRBD1 matches at 7 bases. Germline-derived CDR1 and CDR2 are MNHEY and SVGAGI. The CDR3 has 15 amino acids. The junction had 9 bases not matched to a gene; V was cut back by 5 bases and J by 8 bases. This CDR3 is CASSRQGRGYSPLHF. In nucleotides, the CDR3 is TGTGCCAGCAGTCGACAGGGACGCGGGTATTCACCCCTCCACTTT.

The chain joins TRBV7-2 to TRBJ1-5; the D is unclear. This CDR3 region has 13 residues. Germline values: CDR1 SGHTA, CDR2 FQGNSA. Between the trimmed V and J ends, which lost 5 bases and 3 bases, there was a span of 8 bases. In DNA, the CDR3 is TGTGCCAGCAGCCCTCGACCCAATCAGCCCCAGCATTTT. This codes for CASSPRPNQPQHF.

V usage is TRBV20-1 and J usage is TRBJ1-2; D is unresolved. The CDR3 length is 13 residues. V shed 3 bases and J shed 0 bases, with 8 bases lying between them. Germline values: CDR1 DFQATT, CDR2 SNEGSKA (reference sequence). The CDR3 DNA reads TGCAGTGCTAGCGAGACGACTAACTATGGCTACACCTTC. This gives the protein CSASETTNYGYTF.

This clonotype was seen a handful of times. J is TRBJ1-4 and V is TRBV9, with D unclear. This CDR3 is built from 13 residues. Germline loops: CDR1 SGDLS, CDR2 YYNGEE. Trimming pared 4 bases from V and 11 bases from J, leaving 15 bases between. The CDR3 DNA follows: TGTGCCAGCAGCCCCATCCCCGATTCGAAACTGTTTTTT. Translation gives CASSPIPDSKLFF. Full variable domain (outside the CDR3, taken from reference TRBV9 and TRBJ1-4): DSGVTQTPKHLITATGQRVTLRCSPRSGDLSVYWYQQSLDQGLQFLIQYYNGEERAKGNILERFSAQQFPDLHSELNLSSLELGDSALYFCASSPIPDSKLFFGSGTQLSVL.

The V gene is TRBV29-1, the J gene TRBJ2-1; 12 nucleotides line up with TRBD2. With V trimmed by 7 bases and J by 5 bases, 6 bases remained unmatched. The CDR3 has 14 amino acids. CDR1 is SQVTM and CDR2 is ANQGSEA in the germline V gene. CDR3 protein: CSGWTSGVHNEQFF. The CDR3 DNA reads as TGCAGCGGGTGGACTAGCGGGGTCCACAATGAGCAGTTCTTC.

This clonotype has only a few counts. V usage is TRBV6-5 and J usage is TRBJ1-1, with D perhaps TRBD1 (5 bases). This CDR3 spans 16 amino acids. From germline, CDR1 is MNHEY and CDR2 SVGAGI. Trimming cost V 2 bases and J 1 base, with 14 bases left between them. CDR3 protein: CASSYRLRVGNTEAFF. Here the CDR3 DNA reads TGTGCCAGCAGTTACAGACTCAGGGTCGGGAACACTGAAGCTTTCTTT.

This clonotype was counted at least ten times. J is TRBJ2-5 and V is TRBV29-1, with 9 bases that match TRBD2. The ends lost 5 bases at V and 2 bases at J; junction bases unmatched: 0. Per germline, CDR1 SQVTM and CDR2 ANQGSEA. CDR3 length equals 12 residues. This CDR3 reads CSVLAGQETQYF. DNA of the CDR3: TGCAGCGTTCTAGCGGGGCAAGAGACCCAGTACTTC. Using reference TRBV29-1 and TRBJ2-5 for the parts outside the CDR3, the full variable domain is SAVISQKPSRDICQRGTSLTIQCQVDSQVTMMFWYRQQPGQSLTLIATANQGSEATYESGFVIDKFPISRPNLTFSTLTVSNMSPEDSSIYLCSVLAGQETQYFGPGTRLLVL.

At least ten counts were recorded for this clonotype. J is TRBJ1-2 and V is TRBV29-1; TRBD1 matches at 8 bases. Germline loops: CDR1 SQVTM, CDR2 ANQGSEA. The CDR3 is 13 amino acids. J was trimmed by 2 bases and V by 7 bases; bases with no gene match: 6. CDR3 residues: CSANQGANYGYTF. The CDR3 region has the DNA TGCAGCGCCAATCAGGGGGCCAACTATGGCTACACCTTC.

This clonotype was counted many times. The rearrangement joins TRBV20-1 to TRBJ2-7, with TRBD2 matching over 13 bases. CDR3 length equals 17 residues. Germline V lookup: CDR1 DFQATT, CDR2 SNEGSKA (reference sequence). The ends lost 2 bases at V and 4 bases at J; junction bases unmatched: 11. CDR3 protein: CSARPTSGGAKWYEQYF. CDR3 sequence (DNA): TGCAGTGCTAGACCCACTAGCGGGGGGGCCAAATGGTACGAGCAGTACTTC.

The V gene is TRBV6-1, the J gene TRBJ2-1; D is ambiguous. CDR3 length: 13 residues. From germline, CDR1 is MNHNS and CDR2 SASEGT. Trimming took 4 bases from V and 4 from J, leaving 8 bases between them. DNA for the CDR3: TGTGCCAGCAGTGTAGAGATTTACAATGAGCAGTTCTTC. Translated, it gives CASSVEIYNEQFF.

V usage is TRBV7-2 and J usage is TRBJ2-1; a weak D match, TRBD1 (5 bases). The length of the CDR3 is 14 residues. The germline V gene encodes CDR1 SGHTA and CDR2 FQGNSA. The ends were cut back, 1 base at V and 9 bases at J, with 13 bases in the middle. In DNA, the CDR3 is TGTGCCAGCAGCTTAGGGAAGGGGTTGGGTGAGCAGTTCTTC. Translating it yields CASSLGKGLGEQFF.

This clonotype was detected a few times. This sequence joins TRBV4-3 and TRBJ1-2; D remains ambiguous. The length of the CDR3 is 17 residues. Looked up from germline, CDR1 is LGHNA and CDR2 is YSLEER. Trimming shortened V by 0 bases and J by 0 bases, and 14 bases separated the two germline ends. The CDR3 here is CASSQEPRGTANYGYTF. DNA of the CDR3: TGCGCCAGCAGCCAAGAGCCCCGGGGAACAGCTAACTATGGCTACACCTTC.

V is TRBV11-2 and J is TRBJ2-1, with 7 bases matching TRBD1. Germline CDR1 and CDR2: SGHAT and FQNNGV. Unmatched junction bases numbered 12, after V lost 0 bases and J lost 10 bases. This CDR3 has 16 amino acids. CDR3 sequence (DNA): TGTGCCAGCAGCTTAGATCAGGGACAGCGAGTCTACGAGCAGTTCTTC. The encoded protein is CASSLDQGQRVYEQFF.

This rearrangement joins TRBV7-2 to TRBJ2-3, with D perhaps matching TRBD1 or TRBD2 (5 bases each). V was pared by 6 bases and J by 0 bases, with 16 bases between. This CDR3 comprises 16 residues. Germline-derived CDR1 and CDR2 are SGHTA and FQGNSA. CDR3 coding DNA: TGTGCCAGCAGGCCGGGACCCATTCCAAGCACAGATACGCAGTATTTT. Protein sequence: CASRPGPIPSTDTQYF.

The gene calls are TRBV5-6 and TRBJ2-2; D not certain. Per germline, CDR1 SGHDT and CDR2 YYEEEE. This CDR3 has 12 residues. The V end lost 1 base, the J end lost 8 bases, and 6 bases lay between the germline ends. CDR3 sequence reads: CASSLSIGELFF. For the CDR3, the DNA is TGTGCCAGCAGCTTGTCGATAGGGGAGCTGTTTTTT.